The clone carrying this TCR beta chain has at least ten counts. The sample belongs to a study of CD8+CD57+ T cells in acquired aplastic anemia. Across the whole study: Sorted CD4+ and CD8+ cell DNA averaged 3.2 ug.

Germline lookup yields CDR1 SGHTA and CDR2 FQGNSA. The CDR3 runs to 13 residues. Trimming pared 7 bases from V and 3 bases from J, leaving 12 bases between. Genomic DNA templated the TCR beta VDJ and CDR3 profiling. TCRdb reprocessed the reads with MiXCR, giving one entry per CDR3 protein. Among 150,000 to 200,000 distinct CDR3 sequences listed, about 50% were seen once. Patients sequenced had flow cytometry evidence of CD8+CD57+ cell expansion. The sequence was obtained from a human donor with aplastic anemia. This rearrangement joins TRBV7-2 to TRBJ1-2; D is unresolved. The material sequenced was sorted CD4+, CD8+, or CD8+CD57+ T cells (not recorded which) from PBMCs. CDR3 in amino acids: CASTEPPDYGYTF. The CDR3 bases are TGTGCCAGCACCGAACCACCCGACTATGGCTACACCTTC. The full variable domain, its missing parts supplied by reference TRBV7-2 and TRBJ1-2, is GAGVSQSPSNKVTEKGKDVELRCDPISGHTALYWYRQSLGQGLEFLIYFQGNSAPDKSGLPSDRFSAERTGGSVSTLTIQRTQQEDSAVYLCASTEPPDYGYTFGSGTRLTVV.